This T cell receptor (beta chain) was identified in a study of T cells in Graves' hyperthyroidism and ophthalmopathy. Authors of the study amplified TCR beta CDR3 regions from RNA transcripts. First-round RT-PCR with HTBI primers amplified the TCR CDR3 region. Using its own MiXCR run on the multiplex PCR reads, TCRdb lists one record per CDR3 protein. The sample lists about 710,000 distinct CDR3 sequences, roughly 15% seen once, with approximately 8.4% in the top ten. Researchers defined stable Graves' hyperthyroidism as no ophthalmopathy progression within 18 months. Diagnoses were made from clinical symptoms, serum measures (thyroxine and TRAb), thyroid ultrasound and orbital computed tomography. PBMCs stemmed from around 9.3 ml fresh peripheral blood. The sample holds one count of this clonotype. What it binds is not known. The CDR3 covers 13 residues. CDR1 and CDR2 from the germline V gene are GTSNPN and SVGIG (reference sequence). The V end lost 5 bases, the J end lost 0 bases, and 8 bases lay between the germline ends.

Study findings and constraints: Using 13 V-J features, a model discriminated ophthalmopathy from stable hyperthyroidism.

The sample taken for sequencing was blood. This TCR was recovered from a man between 18 and 35 years old with Graves' hyperthyroidism. This chain links TRBV30 with TRBJ2-1; D not certain. For the CDR3, the DNA is TGTGCCTGGCGTCCGAGCTCCTACAATGAGCAGTTCTTC. This translates into CAWRPSSYNEQFF. Full variable domain (outside the CDR3, taken from reference TRBV30 and TRBJ2-1): SQTIHQWPATLVQPVGSPLSLECTVEGTSNPNLYWYRQAAGRGLQLLFYSVGIGQISSEVPQNLSASRPQDRQFILSSKKLLLSDSGFYLCAWRPSSYNEQFFGPGTRLTVL.